This T cell receptor (beta chain) is drawn from a study of regulatory dendritic cells for organ transplantation. Study context: Regulatory dendritic cells were monocyte-derived, receiving vitamin D3 on days 0 and 4 and IL-10 on day 4. Day 6 dendritic cell cultures were stimulated with LPS.

The table lists this clone with a count of one. What it recognizes is unknown. Allogeneic regulatory or mature dendritic cells were co-cultured for roughly five days with CFSE-labeled sorted T cells at 1:10. Whole-study findings and limits: Naive CD4+ and CD8+ repertoires were highly diverse; memory CD8+ was most oligoclonal.

V shed 4 bases and J shed 4 bases, with 2 bases lying between them. This CDR3 has 11 residues. Germline CDR1 LNHDA, CDR2 SQIVND (reference sequence). The repertoire was sequenced with immunoSEQ multiplex PCR; TCRdb's copy has only in-frame clones and lacks some. The table lists 15,000 to 20,000 clones, around 80% of them singletons, with around 3% in the top ten. The rearrangement uses TRBV19 and TRBJ2-1; unclear D gene. The specimen sequenced was memory CD4+ T cells from blood cultured with regulatory dendritic cells. Indicated subset: CD45RO+ memory T cells. This clonotype was sampled from a human donor in good health. This chain's CDR3 is CASSTYNEQFF. Here the CDR3 DNA reads TGTGCCAGTAGTACATACAATGAGCAGTTCTTC.